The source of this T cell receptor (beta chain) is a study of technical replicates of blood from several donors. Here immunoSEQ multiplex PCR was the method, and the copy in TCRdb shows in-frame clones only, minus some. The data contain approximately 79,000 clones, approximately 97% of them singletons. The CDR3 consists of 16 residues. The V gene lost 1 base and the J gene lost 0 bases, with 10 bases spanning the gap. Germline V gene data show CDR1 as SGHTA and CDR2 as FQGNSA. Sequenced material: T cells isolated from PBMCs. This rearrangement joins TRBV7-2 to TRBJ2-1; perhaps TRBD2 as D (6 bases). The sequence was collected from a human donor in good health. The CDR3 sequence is CASSLVGGSSYNEQFF. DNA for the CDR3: TGTGCCAGCAGCTTAGTTGGAGGGAGCTCCTACAATGAGCAGTTCTTC.